These 26 T cell receptor beta chains came from one sample sequenced in a study of patients and donors after allogeneic stem cell transplantation. TCRdb passed the RT-PCR reads through MiXCR, listing each CDR3 protein once. This table holds approximately 410,000 distinct CDR3 sequences, about a sixth found once. The sample consisted of blood, either unsorted or a sorted T cell fraction (not recorded which). These receptors were collected from a human donor who was either an allogeneic HSCT recipient or a stem cell or donor lymphocyte infusion donor (not recorded which). It is not recorded whose cells these are; they may come from a transplant donor.

This sequence joins TRBV7-9 and TRBJ2-3, with 10 nucleotides matching TRBD2. V lost 11 bases and J lost 4; bases outside the gene matches: 12. CDR1 is SEHNR and CDR2 is FQNEAQ in the germline V gene (reference sequence). CDR3 length: 15 residues. The CDR3 spells CAFQREGLIADTQYF. The CDR3 DNA sequence: TGTGCCTTCCAGCGGGAGGGCCTGATTGCAGATACGCAGTATTTT.

The V call is TRBV11-2, the J call TRBJ2-7; no clear D gene. This CDR3 comprises 14 residues. Germline-derived CDR1 and CDR2 are SGHAT and FQNNGV. V shed 3 bases and J shed 7 bases, with 16 bases lying between them. The CDR3 protein is CASSFRSRSREQYF. CDR3 in DNA: TGTGCCAGCAGCTTCAGATCGCGCTCGAGAGAGCAGTACTTC.

V and J are TRBV25-1 and TRBJ1-6; D might be TRBD1 (5 bases). Trimming removed 3 bases from V and 5 bases from J, with 14 bases in between. This CDR3 contains 16 residues. Germline CDR1 reads MGHDK; CDR2 reads SYGVNS. This chain's CDR3 is CASSDHRGANNSPLHF. In nucleotides, the CDR3 is TGTGCCAGCAGTGACCACCGAGGGGCTAATAATTCACCCCTCCACTTT.

This clonotype was seen only a few times. The rearrangement uses TRBV5-6 and TRBJ2-1, with 7 bases matching TRBD2. Germline values: CDR1 SGHDT, CDR2 YYEEEE. The CDR3 loop spans 16 amino acids. V trimming: 0 bases; J trimming: 9 bases; junction bases outside the gene matches: 12. CDR3 nucleotides: TGTGCCAGCAGCTTGGGACCCAACCGACGCGGGGGTGAGCAGTTCTTC. It codes for CASSLGPNRRGGEQFF.

The chain has TRBV5-1 and TRBJ1-3; D is uncertain. Germline V gene data show CDR1 as SGHRS and CDR2 as YFSETQ. The CDR3 is 14 residues long. With 6 bases removed from V and 4 bases from J, the gap between germline ends came to 14 bases. The CDR3 region is CASKGREKGNTIYF. The CDR3 nucleotides are TGCGCCAGCAAGGGAAGGGAGAAGGGAAACACCATATATTTT. The full variable domain, in which reference TRBV5-1 and TRBJ1-3 provide the parts outside the CDR3, is KAGVTQTPRYLIKTRGQQVTLSCSPISGHRSVSWYQQTPGQGLQFLFEYFSETQRNKGNFPGRFSGRQFSNSRSEMNVSTLELGDSALYLCASKGREKGNTIYFGEGSWLTVV.

The chain recombines TRBV10-3 with TRBJ2-7; no clear D gene. The CDR3 spans 15 residues. V lost 0 bases, J lost 3 bases, and 12 bases lay in between. Germline-derived CDR1 and CDR2 are ENHRY and SYGVKD. This CDR3 is CAISESGLDGYEQYF. The CDR3 coding sequence is TGTGCCATCAGTGAGTCGGGTCTAGACGGCTACGAGCAGTACTTC.

As for this clonotype: A read error may produce the germline difference seen at one junction end. The V gene is TRBV12-3 or TRBV12-4, the J gene TRBJ1-3; TRBD1 matches 10 bases. This CDR3 is built from 10 residues. CDR3 nucleotide sequence: TGTGCCAGCAGTTCGCCGGGACAGGGGTTT. Its translation is CASSSPGQGF.

This clonotype came up once. A read error may produce the germline difference seen at one junction end. V gene TRBV12-3 or TRBV12-4 combines with J gene TRBJ1-6, with no clear D. The CDR3 covers 15 residues. This chain's CDR3 is CASSKYPGLPSPLLF. The CDR3 nucleotides read TGTGCCAGCAGTAAATATCCGGGCCTACCTTCACCCCTCCTCTTT.

V usage is TRBV5-1 and J usage is TRBJ2-5; either TRBD1 or TRBD2 may supply D (5 bases each). V gave up 0 bases and J gave up 5 bases, with 8 bases separating them. The CDR3 is 13 residues long. The germline V gene has CDR1 SGHRS and CDR2 YFSETQ. CDR3 bases: TGCGCCAGCAGCTTGGAGTGGGGGGAGACCCAGTACTTC. Translating gives CASSLEWGETQYF.

The chain joins TRBV28 to TRBJ2-2; no firm D call. CDR1 is MDHEN and CDR2 is SYDVKM in the germline V gene. V was shortened by 7 bases and J by 4 bases, with 13 bases between the two germline ends. This CDR3 spans 14 amino acids. The CDR3 DNA follows: TGTGCCAGCACCAGGCGCGCACTCACCGGGGAGCTGTTTTTT. Translating it yields CASTRRALTGELFF.

The genes are TRBV28 and TRBJ2-1, with TRBD1 as a possible D gene (6 bases). Trimming removed 6 bases at V and 2 bases at J, with 14 bases between. The CDR3 is 15 residues long. Per germline, CDR1 MDHEN and CDR2 SYDVKM. The CDR3 spells CASSLPRTAYNEQFF. For the CDR3, the DNA is TGTGCCAGCAGCCTACCTCGGACAGCCTACAATGAGCAGTTCTTC.

The sample holds many counts of this clonotype. The V and J genes are TRBV7-2 and TRBJ2-7; possible D gene TRBD2, 6 bases. Between the trimmed V and J ends, which lost 5 bases and 1 base, there was a span of 9 bases. Germline loops: CDR1 SGHTA, CDR2 FQGNSA. The CDR3 covers 13 residues. CDR3 loop: CASSRGVSYEQYF. CDR3 nucleotide sequence: TGTGCCAGCAGCCGCGGGGTTTCCTACGAGCAGTACTTC.

The chain couples TRBV6-5 to TRBJ1-2; possible D gene TRBD1, 5 bases. Trimming took 0 bases from V and 6 from J, leaving 17 bases between them. CDR1 and CDR2 (germline): MNHEY, SVGAGI. This CDR3 has 16 residues. The CDR3 loop reads CASSYSIRRGWDGYTF. The CDR3 DNA sequence: TGTGCCAGCAGTTACTCGATTAGGAGGGGTTGGGATGGCTACACCTTC.

The sample holds a few counts of this clonotype. CDR3 region: CAIGGTSGITSEQFF. DNA for the CDR3: TGTGCCATCGGGGGGACTAGCGGGATCACCTCGGAGCAGTTCTTC. The genes are TRBV10-3 and TRBJ2-1, with TRBD2 matching 13 bases. The CDR3 has 15 amino acids. The J segment lost 10 bases and the V segment lost 8 bases, leaving 11 bases of the junction unmatched. Per the germline V gene, CDR1 is ENHRY and CDR2 is SYGVKD.

This clonotype was picked up a small number of times. The gene calls are TRBV25-1 and TRBJ2-7, with TRBD1 matching 7 bases. The V segment lost 4 bases and the J segment 2 bases; nucleotides outside the gene matches: 2. The CDR3 consists of 13 residues. The germline V gene encodes CDR1 MGHDK and CDR2 SYGVNS. The CDR3 sequence: CASSGDSTYEQYF. CDR3 coding DNA: TGTGCCAGCAGTGGGGACAGCACCTACGAGCAGTACTTC.

In its sample, this clonotype was seen a few times. V is TRBV20-1 and J is TRBJ1-6; 8 bases line up with TRBD1. Germline assignment: CDR1 DFQATT and CDR2 SNEGSKA (reference sequence). The V gene end was trimmed by 2 bases and the J gene end by 6 bases; junction bases not matched to a gene: 3. This CDR3 has 14 amino acids. This CDR3 is CSARLDRVNSPLHF. Here the CDR3 DNA reads TGCAGTGCTAGATTGGACAGGGTTAATTCACCCCTCCACTTT.

The V gene is TRBV4-1, the J gene TRBJ2-1, with D unresolved. CDR3 length: 12 residues. The V end was cut by 0 bases, the J end by 15 bases, with 12 bases between. Germline values: CDR1 MGHRA, CDR2 YSYEKL. Here the CDR3 reads CASSQDPWPRFF. CDR3 coding DNA: TGCGCCAGCAGCCAAGATCCCTGGCCCAGGTTCTTC.

The chain has TRBV12-3 or TRBV12-4 and TRBJ2-2; TRBD2 matches at 7 bases. J gave up 3 bases and V 7 bases, and 11 bases lay outside the gene matches. CDR3 length equals 16 residues. The CDR3 is CASTPAGVLYTGELFF. In nucleotides, the CDR3 is TGTGCCAGCACCCCTGCGGGAGTATTGTACACCGGGGAGCTGTTTTTT.

This clonotype was observed a handful of times. V is TRBV11-2 and J is TRBJ2-1; D call uncertain. V gave up 0 bases and J gave up 2 bases, with 8 bases separating them. The CDR3 is 15 residues long. Germline V gene sequence: CDR1 SGHAT, CDR2 FQNNGV. This CDR3 reads CASSLDGLAYNEQFF. The CDR3 DNA reads as TGTGCCAGCAGCTTAGATGGATTAGCCTACAATGAGCAGTTCTTC.

This chain connects TRBV10-3 to TRBJ1-1, with 9 bases fitting TRBD1. Trimming took 7 bases from V and 3 from J; bases not matched to a gene: 12. The CDR3 is 16 amino acids. Germline V gene sequence: CDR1 ENHRY, CDR2 SYGVKD. The CDR3 reads CAINTGQGSGYTEAFF. The CDR3 DNA is TGTGCCATCAATACAGGACAGGGGTCGGGTTACACTGAAGCTTTCTTT.

The CDR3 DNA sequence: TGTGCCAGCAGCTTAGTCGGGCTTACAGATACGCAGTATTTT. It is translated as CASSLVGLTDTQYF. The chain employs TRBV7-2 and TRBJ2-3; D unresolved. Trimming took 1 base from V and 3 from J, leaving 8 bases between them. Germline CDR1 SGHTA, CDR2 FQGNSA. This CDR3 is built from 14 residues. The variable domain in full, with the rest retrieved from reference TRBV7-2 and TRBJ2-3, is GAGVSQSPSNKVTEKGKDVELRCDPISGHTALYWYRQSLGQGLEFLIYFQGNSAPDKSGLPSDRFSAERTGGSVSTLTIQRTQQEDSAVYLCASSLVGLTDTQYFGPGTRLTVL.

A few counts support this clonotype. The chain carries TRBV30 and TRBJ1-1, with D possibly being TRBD1 (6 bases). The ends were cut back, 0 bases at V and 0 bases at J, with 20 bases in the middle. Germline V lookup: CDR1 GTSNPN, CDR2 SVGIG (reference sequence). This CDR3 has 18 amino acids. CDR3 protein: CAWSVLGGAIRMNTEAFF. Here the CDR3 DNA reads TGTGCCTGGAGTGTACTGGGGGGGGCAATTCGAATGAACACTGAAGCTTTCTTT.

The chain recombines TRBV4-1 with TRBJ2-7; TRBD1 is a possible D gene (5 bases). Between the trimmed V and J ends, which lost 0 bases and 6 bases, there was a span of 15 bases. CDR3 length: 15 residues. Germline values: CDR1 MGHRA, CDR2 YSYEKL. CDR3 region: CASSQDRGPRAEQYF. DNA of the CDR3: TGCGCCAGCAGCCAAGATAGGGGCCCTAGGGCCGAGCAGTACTTC.

The V call is TRBV5-6, the J call TRBJ1-2; 8 bases line up with TRBD1. The CDR3 is 15 residues long. In germline, CDR1 is SGHDT, CDR2 YYEEEE. V lost 3 bases and J lost 6; bases outside the gene matches: 10. CDR3 coding DNA: TGTGCCAGCAGCTGGCCGGGACAGGATGCCGATGGCTACACCTTC. Amino acid sequence: CASSWPGQDADGYTF.

This clonotype turned up a few times. The chain carries TRBV6-1 and TRBJ1-2; D may be TRBD1 (5 bases). The V and J ends lost 6 bases and 4 bases respectively, with 15 bases between them. There are 14 residues in the CDR3. Germline V CDR1 and CDR2: MNHNS, SASEGT. The CDR3 protein is CASRETAYFYGYTF. CDR3 sequence (DNA): TGTGCCAGCAGAGAGACAGCCTACTTCTATGGCTACACCTTC.

The chain links TRBV19 to TRBJ1-4, with D unresolved. Per the germline V gene, CDR1 is LNHDA and CDR2 is SQIVND (reference sequence). The V end was cut by 11 bases, the J end by 7 bases, with 20 bases between. The CDR3 loop spans 14 amino acids. The CDR3 is CAASGGRWSEKLFF. The CDR3 bases are TGTGCCGCGAGTGGAGGACGGTGGAGTGAAAAACTGTTTTTT.